This TCR beta chain comes out of a study of early T cells in non-severe SARS-CoV-2 infection. Overall study: The chains were unpaired, and the sequenced material was bulk RNA from unsorted whole blood.

V was trimmed by 3 bases and J by 4 bases, leaving 22 bases between them. CDR1 is SGHRS and CDR2 is YFSETQ in the germline V gene. This CDR3 region has 17 residues. Each single cDNA molecule received a unique molecular identifier. TCRdb reprocessed the 5' RACE reads via MiXCR and lists one record per CDR3 protein. The repertoire holds 55,000 to 65,000 distinct CDR3 sequences, with less than 15% as singletons. This clonotype was seen more than once but under ten times. The starting material was whole blood, obtained at baseline. This chain uses TRBV5-1 with TRBJ1-2, with unresolved D. This receptor was identified in an adult who was a healthcare worker with PCR-confirmed SARS-CoV-2 infection or an uninfected control (not recorded which). CDR3: CASSSEEGGPRVYGYTF. The DNA of the CDR3 is TGCGCCAGCAGCTCCGAAGAGGGAGGGCCGCGAGTCTATGGCTACACCTTC.